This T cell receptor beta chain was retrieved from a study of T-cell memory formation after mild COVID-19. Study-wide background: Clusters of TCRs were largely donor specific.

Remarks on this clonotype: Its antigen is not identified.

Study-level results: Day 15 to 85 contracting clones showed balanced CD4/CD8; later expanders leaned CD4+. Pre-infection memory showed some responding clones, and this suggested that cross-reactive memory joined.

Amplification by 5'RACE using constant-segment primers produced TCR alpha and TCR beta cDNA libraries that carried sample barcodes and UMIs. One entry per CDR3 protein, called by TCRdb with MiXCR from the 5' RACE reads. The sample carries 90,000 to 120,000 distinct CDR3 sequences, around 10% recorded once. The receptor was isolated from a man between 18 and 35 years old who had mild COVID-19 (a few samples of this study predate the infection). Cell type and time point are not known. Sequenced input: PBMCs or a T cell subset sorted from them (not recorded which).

The CDR3 coding sequence is TGTGCCACCAGTGATTTCGAGTCTAGCACAGATACGCAGTATTTT. This translates into CATSDFESSTDTQYF. The J gene is TRBJ2-3, the V gene TRBV24-1, with no clear D. V lost 1 base to trimming and J lost 0 bases, with 7 bases between them. The CDR3 loop spans 15 amino acids. The germline V gene has CDR1 KGHDR and CDR2 SFDVKD.